Below, 13 T cell receptor beta chains from the same sample are listed, as sequenced in a study of identical twins (dated by TCRdb to between 2015 and 2016). The library was generated by 5' RACE. Sequenced on an Illumina HiSeq 2000. In TCRdb, the public reads were trimmed at Q25 with fastp and aligned with MiXCR, with productive beta chains retained. CDR3 protein duplicates are merged, each entry listing the most common genes and DNA. A total of a few hundred thousand distinct CDR3 sequences appear in this sample, 10% to 15% of them only once. More than 3.5% of the sample is taken by the ten largest. Another study also made use of these data, one on yellow fever vaccine responses in identical twins.

Sequenced sample: memory (CD45RO+) T cells sorted from blood. What the cell subset or site label conveys for this sample: CD45RO+ enriched T cells. All receptors come from a woman between 18 and 29 years old in good health.

This clonotype has just a few counts. V usage is TRBV7-2 and J usage is TRBJ2-2; possible D gene TRBD2, 5 bases. Germline V gene sequence: CDR1 SGHTA, CDR2 FQGNSA. The CDR3 sequence is 16 residues long. V lost 1 base and J lost 3, with 12 bases in between. CDR3 residues: CASSLGHGSYTGELFF. In DNA, the CDR3 is TGTGCCAGCAGCTTAGGGCATGGGAGCTACACCGGGGAGCTGTTTTTT.

This clonotype has just a few counts. V usage is TRBV5-1 and J usage is TRBJ2-5, with D uncertain. The germline gives CDR1 SGHRS, CDR2 YFSETQ. The CDR3 consists of 14 residues. V was pared by 0 bases and J by 4 bases, with 10 bases between. As DNA, the CDR3 is TGCGCCAGCAGCTTGGTAGGGAACGCAGAGACCCAGTACTTC. This codes for CASSLVGNAETQYF.

This chain joins TRBV20-1 and TRBJ1-4, with TRBD1 matching 7 bases. The V and J ends lost 4 bases and 0 bases, in that order; junction bases with no gene match: 5. Germline values: CDR1 DFQATT, CDR2 SNEGSKA (reference sequence). This CDR3 has 15 residues. The CDR3 DNA reads TGCAGTGCTACAGGGGGATTTGCAACTAATGAAAAACTGTTTTTT. It is translated as CSATGGFATNEKLFF.

In this sample, this clonotype turned up many times. The chain joins TRBV12-3 or TRBV12-4 to TRBJ1-1; D is ambiguous. The V and J ends lost 7 bases and 4 bases respectively, with 7 bases between them. The CDR3 spans 11 residues. In nucleotides, the CDR3 is TGTGCCAGCAATTCTATCACTGAAGCTTTCTTT. This sequence encodes CASNSITEAFF.

This clonotype has only a few counts. The rearrangement joins TRBV5-1 to TRBJ1-5; D remains unclear. CDR3 size: 15 residues. The germline gives CDR1 SGHRS, CDR2 YFSETQ. V was clipped by 4 bases and J by 2 bases, with 13 bases between them. The CDR3 here is CASSRGEGGNQPQHF. As DNA, the CDR3 is TGCGCCAGCAGCCGGGGTGAGGGAGGCAATCAGCCCCAGCATTTT.

This clonotype showed up just a few times. For the CDR3, the DNA is TGTGCCAGCAGCCGCCCGGGACAGTATGATGGCTACACCTTC. This sequence encodes CASSRPGQYDGYTF. The chain combines TRBV3-1 with TRBJ1-2; TRBD1 aligns across 7 bases. Trimming at V came to 4 bases and at J to 6 bases, leaving 8 bases not matched to a gene. The CDR3 sequence is 14 residues long. Per germline, CDR1 LGHDT and CDR2 YNNKEL (reference sequence).

The table lists this clonotype with a few counts. V gene TRBV10-3 combines with J gene TRBJ2-2; 9 nucleotides agree with TRBD2. CDR1 and CDR2 (germline): ENHRY, SYGVKD. Trimming cost V 8 bases and J 6 bases; bases outside gene matches: 4. This CDR3 has 13 residues. The CDR3 sequence: CAIGEREAGELFF. Written as DNA, the CDR3 is TGTGCCATCGGGGAGCGGGAGGCCGGGGAGCTGTTTTTT.

The table lists this clonotype with many counts. The V and J genes are TRBV5-1 and TRBJ1-4, with 9 bases fitting TRBD1. The germline gives CDR1 SGHRS, CDR2 YFSETQ. Trimming removed 0 bases from V and 8 bases from J; junction bases left unmatched: 8. The CDR3 has 16 residues. CDR3 nucleotides: TGCGCCAGCAGCTTGGCCCCACAGGGGGCGGGGGAAAAACTGTTTTTT. It specifies CASSLAPQGAGEKLFF. Based on the CDR3 plus reference TRBV5-1 and TRBJ1-4, the full variable domain is KAGVTQTPRYLIKTRGQQVTLSCSPISGHRSVSWYQQTPGQGLQFLFEYFSETQRNKGNFPGRFSGRQFSNSRSEMNVSTLELGDSALYLCASSLAPQGAGEKLFFGSGTQLSVL.

The chain uses TRBV7-9 and TRBJ2-7; 7 bases agree with TRBD2. Per the germline V gene, CDR1 is SEHNR and CDR2 is FQNEAQ (reference sequence). CDR3 length: 15 residues. Germline trimming cut 5 bases from V and 6 bases from J; bases unmatched to any gene: 13. The DNA of the CDR3 is TGTGCCAGCAGCCCAGCGGGGACGGTAATACGCGAGCAGTACTTC. It specifies CASSPAGTVIREQYF.

CDR3 in DNA: TGTGCCAGCAGCTTGCCCAGCGGGGCCCTTGGTGAGCAGTTCTTC. Translation: CASSLPSGALGEQFF. The rearrangement links TRBV5-4 to TRBJ2-1, with 7 bases matching TRBD2. The CDR3 has 15 amino acids. Losses at the gene ends were 1 base for V and 9 bases for J; bases not matched to a gene: 10. Germline assignment: CDR1 SGHNT and CDR2 YYREEE (reference sequence).

This clonotype was seen repeatedly, ten times or more. The chain has TRBV12-3 or TRBV12-4 and TRBJ2-7; tentative D call: TRBD1 (6 bases). Trimming stripped 1 base from V and 4 bases from J, with 11 bases between. This CDR3 region has 14 residues. CDR3 sequence reads: CASSLVQGRYEQYF. The CDR3 nucleotides are TGTGCCAGCAGTTTAGTACAGGGAAGGTACGAGCAGTACTTC.

In this sample, this clonotype turned up a few times. The chain's CDR3 is CAISATGSGNQPQHF. DNA for the CDR3: TGTGCCATCAGCGCGACAGGGTCGGGCAATCAGCCCCAGCATTTT. V usage is TRBV10-3 and J usage is TRBJ1-5, with 7 bases lining up with TRBD1. In germline, CDR1 is ENHRY, CDR2 SYGVKD. This CDR3 is 15 amino acids long. Trimming removed 6 bases from V and 2 bases from J; junction bases left unmatched: 7.

This clonotype was counted between two and nine times. The rearrangement links TRBV14 to TRBJ2-3; TRBD1 matches at 9 bases. V dropped 1 base and J dropped 4; count of bases not matched to a gene: 3. The CDR3 runs to 15 residues. The germline V gene has CDR1 SGHDN and CDR2 FVKESK. CDR3 region: CASSQGTGAADTQYF. The CDR3 coding sequence is TGTGCCAGCAGCCAAGGGACAGGGGCGGCAGATACGCAGTATTTT.